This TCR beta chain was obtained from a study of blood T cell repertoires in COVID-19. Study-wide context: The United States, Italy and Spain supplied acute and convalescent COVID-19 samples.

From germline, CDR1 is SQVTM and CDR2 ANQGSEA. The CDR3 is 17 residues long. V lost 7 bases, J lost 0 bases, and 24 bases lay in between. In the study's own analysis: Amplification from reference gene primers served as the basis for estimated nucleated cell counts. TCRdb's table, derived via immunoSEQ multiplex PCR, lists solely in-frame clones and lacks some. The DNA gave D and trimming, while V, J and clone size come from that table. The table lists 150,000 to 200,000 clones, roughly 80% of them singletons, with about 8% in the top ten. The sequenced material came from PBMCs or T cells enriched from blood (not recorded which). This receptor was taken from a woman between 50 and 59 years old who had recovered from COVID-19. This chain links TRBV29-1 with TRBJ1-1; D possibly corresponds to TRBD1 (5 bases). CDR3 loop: CSAPTGGAGSMNTEAFF. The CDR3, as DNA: TGCAGCGCCCCTACGGGTGGGGCAGGGTCCATGAACACTGAAGCTTTCTTT.